Shown below are 16 T cell receptor beta chains from a single sample sequenced in a study of cytomegalovirus exposure and HLA in healthy donors. Researchers ran the PCR with 60 Vbeta and 13 Jbeta primers. Here immunoSEQ multiplex PCR was the method, and the copy in TCRdb shows in-frame clones only, minus some. The repertoire holds 30,000 to 40,000 clones, with about 79% as singletons. Source material: PBMCs. Receptor source: a woman younger than 35 in good health and CMV-seronegative.

The chain joins TRBV28 to TRBJ1-5; a possible D gene is TRBD1 (6 bases). The CDR3 sequence is 13 residues long. V gave up 8 bases and J gave up 5 bases, with 13 bases separating them. Germline CDR1 MDHEN, CDR2 SYDVKM. DNA for the CDR3: TGTGCCAGCGAGAGACAGGTGGATCAGCCCCAGCATTTT. Its translation: CASERQVDQPQHF.

This sequence joins TRBV29-1 and TRBJ1-4; D unresolved. The CDR3 length is 11 residues. CDR1 is SQVTM and CDR2 is ANQGSEA in the germline V gene. The V end was cut by 7 bases, the J end by 5 bases, with 8 bases between. The DNA of the CDR3 is TGCAGCGCCGCGGAAAATGAAAAACTGTTTTTT. This sequence encodes CSAAENEKLFF.

The chain joins TRBV4-1 to TRBJ2-7; D perhaps matches TRBD1 (6 bases). The germline V and J ends were trimmed by 0 bases and 7 bases, with 10 bases remaining between them. The CDR3 spans 13 residues. CDR1 MGHRA and CDR2 YSYEKL come from the germline V gene. The CDR3 here is CASSQDRGWEQYF. Here the CDR3 DNA reads TGCGCCAGCAGCCAAGACAGGGGTTGGGAGCAGTACTTC.

The chain employs TRBV6-6 and TRBJ2-5; the match to TRBD1 covers 10 bases. The J call is in doubt because the DNA end fits TRBJ2-7 better. There are 14 residues in the CDR3. Germline-derived CDR1 and CDR2 are MNHNY and SVGAGI (reference sequence). The CDR3 sequence: CASSTTGGFYEQYF. For the CDR3, the DNA is TGTGCCAGCAGTACGACAGGGGGCTTCTACGAGCAGTACTTC.

This chain links TRBV5-1 with TRBJ2-1, with no clear D. This CDR3 has 12 residues. Germline CDR1 is SGHRS and CDR2 is YFSETQ. Trimming shortened V by 1 base and J by 9 bases, and 8 bases separated the two germline ends. CDR3 sequence reads: CASSLSSVEQFF. CDR3 DNA sequence: TGCGCCAGCAGCTTGTCATCGGTTGAGCAGTTCTTC. The full variable domain, in which reference TRBV5-1 and TRBJ2-1 provide the parts outside the CDR3, is KAGVTQTPRYLIKTRGQQVTLSCSPISGHRSVSWYQQTPGQGLQFLFEYFSETQRNKGNFPGRFSGRQFSNSRSEMNVSTLELGDSALYLCASSLSSVEQFFGPGTRLTVL.

The rearrangement joins TRBV28 to TRBJ1-5; D remains unclear. In germline, CDR1 is MDHEN, CDR2 SYDVKM. This CDR3 comprises 14 residues. Trimming shortened V by 5 bases and J by 4 bases, and 12 bases separated the two germline ends. DNA of the CDR3: TGTGCCAGCAGTCCCGGGATTGTAAATCAGCCCCAGCATTTT. Its protein product is CASSPGIVNQPQHF.

The genes are TRBV4-1 and TRBJ2-3, with 9 bases aligning to TRBD2. CDR3 length: 14 amino acids. J gave up 6 bases and V 1 base, and 2 bases lay outside the gene matches. Germline loops: CDR1 MGHRA, CDR2 YSYEKL. Here the CDR3 DNA reads TGCGCCAGCAGCCAAGGGGCGGGGGGGGATACGCAGTATTTT. Protein product: CASSQGAGGDTQYF.

DNA for the CDR3: TGTGCCAGCAGTGACTCCGGGACTAGCGAAAGCTACGAGCAGTACTTC. This sequence encodes CASSDSGTSESYEQYF. This chain links TRBV6-4 with TRBJ2-5; 10 bases match TRBD2. The J call could be wrong; TRBJ2-7 is a better fit for the DNA end. Germline CDR1 and CDR2: MRHNA and SNTAGT. The CDR3 is 16 residues long.

The chain uses TRBV12-5 and TRBJ1-2; possibly TRBD1 for D (6 bases). The CDR3 loop spans 12 amino acids. Trimming stripped 5 bases from V and 4 bases from J, with 8 bases between. CDR1 is LGHNT and CDR2 is FRNRAP in the germline V gene. CDR3 nucleotide sequence: TGTGCTAGTGGTACAGGGTTCTATGGCTACACCTTC. Translated: CASGTGFYGYTF.

The chain is built from TRBV7-2 and TRBJ2-5; 11 positions match TRBD2. This CDR3 comprises 15 residues. V gave up 0 bases and J gave up 5 bases; unmatched junction bases: 2. Germline lookup yields CDR1 SGHTA and CDR2 FQGNSA. CDR3 sequence (DNA): TGTGCCAGCAGCTTAGCTAGCGGGGGGGCGGAGACCCAGTACTTC. Translated: CASSLASGGAETQYF.

About this clone: The junction departs from germline at one end; a sequencing error may be responsible. The chain combines TRBV7-9 with TRBJ1-5; no reliable D call. Germline V gene data show CDR1 as SEHNR and CDR2 as FQNEAQ (reference sequence). The CDR3 extends over 12 amino acids. The CDR3 coding sequence is TGTTCCAGCAGCTTAGCGAGGCAGCCCCAGCATTTT. Protein: CSSSLARQPQHF.

The rearrangement links TRBV21-1 to TRBJ2-7; TRBD1 is the table's D call and was not checked against the DNA. TRBV21-1 represents a pseudogene. The CDR3 has 12 amino acids. The DNA for the CDR3 is TGTGCCAGCAGCAAGGGCACAGGGGGCGGGAGCTTC. Protein product: CASSKGTGGGSF.

This chain joins TRBV13 and TRBJ2-7, with TRBD2 matching over 11 bases. Germline loops: CDR1 PRHDT, CDR2 FYEKMQ (reference sequence). The CDR3 runs to 17 residues. The ends lost 5 bases at V and 2 bases at J; junction bases unmatched: 11. CDR3 in DNA: TGTGCCAGCAGCCCCGGGCTAGCGGGAGGTGGCCCCTACGAGCAGTACTTC. It yields the protein CASSPGLAGGGPYEQYF.

The chain has TRBV10-3 and TRBJ2-5, with 9 bases lining up with TRBD2. Germline CDR1 and CDR2: ENHRY and SYGVKD. The CDR3 is made up of 14 amino acids. The junction had 8 bases not matched to a gene; V was cut back by 10 bases and J by 2 bases. The CDR3 coding sequence is TGTGCCACCCAGGCTAGCGGGGATCAAGAGACCCAGTACTTC. Amino acid sequence: CATQASGDQETQYF.

V is TRBV19 and J is TRBJ1-4; 7 bases line up with TRBD1. V dropped 4 bases and J dropped 4; count of bases not matched to a gene: 3. The germline gives CDR1 LNHDA, CDR2 SQIVND (reference sequence). CDR3 length: 14 residues. The CDR3 spells CASSSGTVNEKLFF. As DNA, the CDR3 is TGTGCCAGTAGTAGCGGGACAGTTAATGAAAAACTGTTTTTT.

V and J are TRBV28 and TRBJ2-7, with 10 nucleotides matching TRBD2. Losses at the gene ends were 3 bases for V and 5 bases for J; bases not matched to a gene: 4. CDR1 is MDHEN and CDR2 is SYDVKM in the germline V gene. The CDR3 is 14 residues long. Here the CDR3 reads CASSFWLAGDEQYF. The CDR3 nucleotides read TGTGCCAGCAGTTTTTGGCTAGCGGGGGACGAGCAGTACTTC.